The 7 T cell receptor beta chains presented below share a single source sample, sequenced in a study of blood T cell repertoires in COVID-19. Some clones are missing from TCRdb's copy, which holds only in-frame ones; the method was immunoSEQ multiplex PCR. The table lists tens of thousands of clones, around four fifths of them singletons. The sequenced sample consisted of peripheral blood. The receptors stem from a man aged 55 to 70 with COVID-19, enrolled during active disease.

The chain is built from TRBV19 and TRBJ2-1; 14 nucleotides agree with TRBD2. Germline lookup yields CDR1 LNHDA and CDR2 SQIVND (reference sequence). This CDR3 spans 17 amino acids. The V and J ends lost 5 bases and 4 bases, in that order; junction bases with no gene match: 7. The CDR3 DNA reads as TGTGCCAGTAGTCCGTGGACTAGCGGGAGGAAATACAATGAGCAGTTCTTC. This gives the protein CASSPWTSGRKYNEQFF.

The genes are TRBV7-3 and TRBJ2-2; no clear D. CDR1 SGHTA and CDR2 FQGTGA come from the germline V gene. This CDR3 has 13 residues. V was cut by 4 bases and J by 7 bases, with 10 bases left in between. The CDR3 coding sequence is TGTGCCAGCAGCTCGTGGAGCGACGGGGAGCTGTTTTTT. Amino acid sequence: CASSSWSDGELFF.

J is TRBJ2-7 and V is TRBV9, with D maybe TRBD2 (6 bases). V lost 3 bases and J 2 bases, leaving 12 bases between the germline ends. Looked up from germline, CDR1 is SGDLS and CDR2 is YYNGEE. This CDR3 has 14 residues. CDR3 bases: TGTGCCAGCAGCGCCCGGGACTTTACCTACGAGCAGTACTTC. Translation gives CASSARDFTYEQYF.

The chain uses TRBV12-3 or TRBV12-4 and TRBJ1-2; 8 nucleotides agree with TRBD1. The CDR3 length is 13 residues. V shed 6 bases and J 7 bases; nucleotides not matched to a gene: 7. Here the CDR3 reads CASRDRVTSGYTF. In DNA form, the CDR3 reads TGTGCCAGCAGGGACAGGGTTACCTCTGGCTACACCTTC.

This clone was observed a few times. The rearrangement links TRBV18 to TRBJ1-2, with D maybe TRBD1 (5 bases). Trimming removed 2 bases from V and 7 bases from J, with 11 bases in between. Germline assignment: CDR1 KGHSH and CDR2 LQKENI. CDR3 size: 13 residues. CDR3 in amino acids: CASSPTDSSGYTF. For the CDR3, the DNA is TGTGCCAGCTCACCAACTGACAGCTCTGGCTACACCTTC.

The chain employs TRBV9 and TRBJ1-3; TRBD1 aligns across 9 bases. CDR3 length equals 12 residues. Losses at the gene ends were 3 bases for V and 10 bases for J; bases not matched to a gene: 2. CDR1 is SGDLS, CDR2 YYNGEE, per germline. CDR3 sequence (DNA): TGTGCCAGCAGCGCAGACAGGGGGACCATATATTTT. It encodes CASSADRGTIYF.

The V and J genes are TRBV11-1 and TRBJ2-3, with TRBD2 identical over 8 bases. The germline CDR1 and CDR2 sequences are SGHAT and FQDESV (reference sequence). The V gene end was trimmed by 4 bases and the J gene end by 3 bases; junction bases not matched to a gene: 15. The CDR3 loop spans 18 amino acids. CDR3 sequence: CASSSAGEEWVGTDTQYF. For the CDR3, the DNA is TGTGCCAGCAGCTCAGCGGGAGAAGAGTGGGTAGGAACAGATACGCAGTATTTT.